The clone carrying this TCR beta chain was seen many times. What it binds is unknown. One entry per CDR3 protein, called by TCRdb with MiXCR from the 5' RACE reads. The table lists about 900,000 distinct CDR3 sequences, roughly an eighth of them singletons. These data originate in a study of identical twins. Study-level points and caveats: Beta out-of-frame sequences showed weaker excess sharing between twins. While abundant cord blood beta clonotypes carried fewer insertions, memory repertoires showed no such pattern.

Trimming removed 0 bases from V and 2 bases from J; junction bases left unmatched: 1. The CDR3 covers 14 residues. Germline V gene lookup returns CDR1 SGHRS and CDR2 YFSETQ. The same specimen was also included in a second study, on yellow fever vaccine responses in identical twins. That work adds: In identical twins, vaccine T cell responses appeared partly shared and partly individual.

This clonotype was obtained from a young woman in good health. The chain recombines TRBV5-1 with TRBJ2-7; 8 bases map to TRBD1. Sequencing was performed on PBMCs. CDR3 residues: CASSLEQGAYEQYF. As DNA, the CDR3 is TGCGCCAGCAGCTTGGAACAGGGGGCCTACGAGCAGTACTTC.